The TCR beta chain under discussion was sequenced for a study of T cell changes during pregnancy in multiple sclerosis. Trimming removed 2 bases at V and 0 bases at J, with 8 bases between. Germline V lookup: CDR1 SGHNT, CDR2 YYREEE (reference sequence). The CDR3 length is 14 residues. The protocol was immunoSEQ multiplex PCR, while the TCRdb copy is restricted to in-frame clones and leaves out a portion. Among some 33,000 clones listed, roughly nine tenths were seen once. This clonotype originated in a female donor with multiple sclerosis, enrolled in a pregnancy study. Here the sequenced sample was CD8+ T cells from peripheral blood mononuclear cells, taken in the third trimester of pregnancy. This chain connects TRBV5-4 to TRBJ1-2; no definite D call. The CDR3 DNA is TGTGCCAGCAGCTTTGGGCAGTCTAACTATGGCTACACCTTC. Translated, it gives CASSFGQSNYGYTF.